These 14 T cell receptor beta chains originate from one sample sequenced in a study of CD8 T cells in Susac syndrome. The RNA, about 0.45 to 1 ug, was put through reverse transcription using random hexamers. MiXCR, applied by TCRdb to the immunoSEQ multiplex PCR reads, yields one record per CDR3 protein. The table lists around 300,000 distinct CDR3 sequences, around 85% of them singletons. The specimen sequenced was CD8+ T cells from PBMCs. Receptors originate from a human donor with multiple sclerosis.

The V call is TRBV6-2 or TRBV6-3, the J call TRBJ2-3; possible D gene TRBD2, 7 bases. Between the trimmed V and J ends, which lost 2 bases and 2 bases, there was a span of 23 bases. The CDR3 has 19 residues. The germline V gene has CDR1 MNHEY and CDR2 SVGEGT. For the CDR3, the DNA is TGTGCCAGCAGTTACCCAAAAGCGTCCCGGGGGGCGATCACAGATACGCAGTATTTT. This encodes CASSYPKASRGAITDTQYF.

The CDR3 spells CATRTRGGPYNEQFF. The CDR3 region has the DNA TGTGCCACCAGGACTCGAGGCGGCCCCTACAATGAGCAGTTCTTC. V and J are TRBV15 and TRBJ2-1; D not certain. Trimming cost V 6 bases and J 2 bases, with 14 bases left between them. Germline V gives CDR1 LNHNV, CDR2 YYDKDF (reference sequence). The CDR3 has 15 amino acids.

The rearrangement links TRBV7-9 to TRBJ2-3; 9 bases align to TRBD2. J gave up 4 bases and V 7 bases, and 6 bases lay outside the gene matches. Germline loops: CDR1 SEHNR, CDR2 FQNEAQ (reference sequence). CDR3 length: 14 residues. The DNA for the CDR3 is TGTGCCAGCACCGGACTAGCGTCCGCAGATACGCAGTATTTT. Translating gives CASTGLASADTQYF. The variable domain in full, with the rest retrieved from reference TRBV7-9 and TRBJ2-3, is DTGVSQNPRHKITKRGQNVTFRCDPISEHNRLYWYRQTLGQGPEFLTYFQNEAQLEKSRLLSDRFSAERPKGSFSTLEIQRTEQGDSAMYLCASTGLASADTQYFGPGTRLTVL.

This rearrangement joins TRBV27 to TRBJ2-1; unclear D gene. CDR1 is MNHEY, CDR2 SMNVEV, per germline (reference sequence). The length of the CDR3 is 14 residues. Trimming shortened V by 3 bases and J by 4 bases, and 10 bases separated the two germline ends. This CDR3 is CASSFLLRYNEQFF. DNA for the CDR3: TGTGCCAGCAGTTTCTTACTTCGATACAATGAGCAGTTCTTC.

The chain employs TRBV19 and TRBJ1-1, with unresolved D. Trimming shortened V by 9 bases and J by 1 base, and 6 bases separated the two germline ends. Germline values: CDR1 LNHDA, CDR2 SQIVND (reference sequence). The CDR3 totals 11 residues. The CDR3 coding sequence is TGTGCCAGCCGACAGAACACTGAAGCTTTCTTT. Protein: CASRQNTEAFF.

CDR3 sequence (DNA): TGCAGTGCTAGAGATCGTCTAGCGTTGGACGAGCAGTACTTC. The encoded protein is CSARDRLALDEQYF. The chain combines TRBV20-1 with TRBJ2-7; possibly TRBD2 for D (6 bases). V lost 0 bases and J 5 bases, leaving 14 bases between the germline ends. Germline V gene sequence: CDR1 DFQATT, CDR2 SNEGSKA (reference sequence). The length of the CDR3 is 14 residues.

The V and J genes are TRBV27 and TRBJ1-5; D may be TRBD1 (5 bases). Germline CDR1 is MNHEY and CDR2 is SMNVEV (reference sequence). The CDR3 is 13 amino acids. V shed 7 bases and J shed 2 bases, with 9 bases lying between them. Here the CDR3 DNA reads TGTGCCAGCAAGAGGGGTCGCAATCAGCCCCAGCATTTT. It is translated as CASKRGRNQPQHF.

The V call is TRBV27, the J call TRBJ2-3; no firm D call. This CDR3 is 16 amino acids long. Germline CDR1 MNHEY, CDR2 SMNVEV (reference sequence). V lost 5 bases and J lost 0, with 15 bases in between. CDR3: CASSQITFSSTDTQYF. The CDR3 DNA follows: TGTGCCAGCAGTCAAATCACCTTTTCTAGCACAGATACGCAGTATTTT.

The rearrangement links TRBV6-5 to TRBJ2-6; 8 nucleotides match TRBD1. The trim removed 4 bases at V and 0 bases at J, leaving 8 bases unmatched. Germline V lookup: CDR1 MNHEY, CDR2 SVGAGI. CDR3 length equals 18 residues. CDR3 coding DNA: TGTGCCAGCAGTTGGGACGGGACAGGTCGCTCTGGGGCCAACGTCCTGACTTTC. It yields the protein CASSWDGTGRSGANVLTF.

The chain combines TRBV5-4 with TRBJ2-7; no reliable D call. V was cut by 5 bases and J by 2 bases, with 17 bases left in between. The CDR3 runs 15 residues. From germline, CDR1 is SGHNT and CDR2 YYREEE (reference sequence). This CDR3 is CASRTTSGGPYEQYF. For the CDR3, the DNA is TGTGCCAGCAGGACAACTTCGGGTGGTCCCTACGAGCAGTACTTC.

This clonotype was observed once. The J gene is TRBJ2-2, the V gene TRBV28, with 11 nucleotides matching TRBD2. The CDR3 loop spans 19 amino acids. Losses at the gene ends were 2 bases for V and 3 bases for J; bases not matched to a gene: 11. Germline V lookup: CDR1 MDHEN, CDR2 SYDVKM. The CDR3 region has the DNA TGTGCCAGCAGTTTAGTACCTCCTACTAGCGGGAGATACACCGGGGAGCTGTTTTTT. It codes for CASSLVPPTSGRYTGELFF. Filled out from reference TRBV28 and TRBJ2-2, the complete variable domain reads DVKVTQSSRYLVKRTGEKVFLECVQDMDHENMFWYRQDPGLGLRLIYFSYDVKMKEKGDIPEGYSVSREKKERFSLILESASTNQTSMYLCASSLVPPTSGRYTGELFFGEGSRLTVL.

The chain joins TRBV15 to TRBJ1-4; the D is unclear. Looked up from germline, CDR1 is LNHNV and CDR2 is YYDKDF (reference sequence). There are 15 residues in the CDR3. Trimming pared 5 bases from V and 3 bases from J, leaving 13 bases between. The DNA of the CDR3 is TGTGCCACCAGCCTTAACAGCTACCCTAATGAAAAACTGTTTTTT. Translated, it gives CATSLNSYPNEKLFF.

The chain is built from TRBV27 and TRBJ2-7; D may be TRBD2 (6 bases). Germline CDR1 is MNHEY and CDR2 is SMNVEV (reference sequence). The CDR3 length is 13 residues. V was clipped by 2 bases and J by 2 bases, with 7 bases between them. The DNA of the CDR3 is TGTGCCAGCAGTTTAGGGACTCCCTACGAGCAGTACTTC. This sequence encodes CASSLGTPYEQYF.

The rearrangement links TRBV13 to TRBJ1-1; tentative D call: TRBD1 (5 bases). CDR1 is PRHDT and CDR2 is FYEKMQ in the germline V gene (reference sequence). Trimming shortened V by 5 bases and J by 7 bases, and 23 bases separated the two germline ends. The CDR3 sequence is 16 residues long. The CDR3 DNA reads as TGTGCCAGCAGCGATCGGGGGGGACGCGGTCTAATTGAAGCTTTCTTT. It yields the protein CASSDRGGRGLIEAFF.